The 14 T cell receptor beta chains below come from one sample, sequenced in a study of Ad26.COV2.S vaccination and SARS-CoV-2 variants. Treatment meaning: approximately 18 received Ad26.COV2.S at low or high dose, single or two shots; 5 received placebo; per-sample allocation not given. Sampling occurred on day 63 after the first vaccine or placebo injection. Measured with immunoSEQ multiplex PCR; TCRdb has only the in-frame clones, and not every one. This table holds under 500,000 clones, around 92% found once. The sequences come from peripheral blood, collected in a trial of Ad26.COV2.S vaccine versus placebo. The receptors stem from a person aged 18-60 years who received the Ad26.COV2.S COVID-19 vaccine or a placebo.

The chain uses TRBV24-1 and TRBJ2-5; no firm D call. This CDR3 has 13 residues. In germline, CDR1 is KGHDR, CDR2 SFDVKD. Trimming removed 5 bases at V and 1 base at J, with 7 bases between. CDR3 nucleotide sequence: TGTGCCACCAGTGTAACCCCCCAAGAGACCCAGTACTTC. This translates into CATSVTPQETQYF.

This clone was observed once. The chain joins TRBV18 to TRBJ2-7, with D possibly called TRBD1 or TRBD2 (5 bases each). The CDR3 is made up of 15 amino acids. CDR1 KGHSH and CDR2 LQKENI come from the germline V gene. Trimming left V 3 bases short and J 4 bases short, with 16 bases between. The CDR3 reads CASSPRDPGVYEQYF. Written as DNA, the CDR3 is TGTGCCAGCTCACCCCGGGACCCCGGGGTTTACGAGCAGTACTTC. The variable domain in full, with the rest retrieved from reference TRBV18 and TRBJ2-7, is NAGVMQNPRHLVRRRGQEARLRCSPMKGHSHVYWYRQLPEEGLKFMVYLQKENIIDESGMPKERFSAEFPKEGPSILRIQQVVRGDSAAYFCASSPRDPGVYEQYFGPGTRLTVT.

This chain's CDR3 is CASSLERGGYYEQYF. The CDR3 region has the DNA TGTGCCAGCAGTTTAGAAAGGGGAGGGTATTACGAGCAGTACTTC. The chain combines TRBV27 with TRBJ2-7; 7 bases fit TRBD2. The CDR3 has 15 amino acids. Germline V gene sequence: CDR1 MNHEY, CDR2 SMNVEV (reference sequence). V was pared by 2 bases and J by 4 bases, with 8 bases of the junction left unmatched.

CDR3 bases: TGTGCCAGCAGCTTCCGGCTAGCGGGGGTCACGGTGGCGCAGTATTTT. This translates into CASSFRLAGVTVAQYF. The rearrangement uses TRBV5-4 and TRBJ2-3, with 10 bases fitting TRBD2. J lost 10 bases, V lost 2 bases, and 13 bases had no gene match. This CDR3 contains 16 residues. The V gene's germline CDR1 is SGHNT and CDR2 YYREEE (reference sequence).

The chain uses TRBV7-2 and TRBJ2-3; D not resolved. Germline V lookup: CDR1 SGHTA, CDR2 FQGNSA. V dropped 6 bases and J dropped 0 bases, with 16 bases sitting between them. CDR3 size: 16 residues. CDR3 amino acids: CASSFRHPTSTDTQYF. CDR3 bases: TGTGCCAGCAGTTTCCGTCACCCCACTAGCACAGATACGCAGTATTTT.

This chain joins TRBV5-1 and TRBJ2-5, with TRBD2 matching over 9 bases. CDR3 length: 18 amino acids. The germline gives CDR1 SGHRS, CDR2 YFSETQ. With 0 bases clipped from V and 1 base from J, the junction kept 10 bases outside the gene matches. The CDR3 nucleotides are TGCGCCAGCAGCTTGGGCCGACTAGCGGTCGATAGCCAAGAGACCCAGTACTTC. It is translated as CASSLGRLAVDSQETQYF.

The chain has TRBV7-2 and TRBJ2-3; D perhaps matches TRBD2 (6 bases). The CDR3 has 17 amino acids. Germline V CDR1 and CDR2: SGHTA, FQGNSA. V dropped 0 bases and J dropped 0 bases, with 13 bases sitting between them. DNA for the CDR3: TGTGCCAGCAGCTTAGCCCCCCTAGCGCTAAGCACAGATACGCAGTATTTT. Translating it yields CASSLAPLALSTDTQYF.

In DNA, the CDR3 is TGTGCCAGCAGCTCGGGACTTAGCACAGATACGCAGTATTTT. This gives the protein CASSSGLSTDTQYF. The V gene is TRBV7-2, the J gene TRBJ2-3, with D perhaps matching TRBD2 (6 bases). The V and J ends lost 4 bases and 0 bases respectively, with 8 bases between them. Germline values: CDR1 SGHTA, CDR2 FQGNSA. The CDR3 has 14 residues.

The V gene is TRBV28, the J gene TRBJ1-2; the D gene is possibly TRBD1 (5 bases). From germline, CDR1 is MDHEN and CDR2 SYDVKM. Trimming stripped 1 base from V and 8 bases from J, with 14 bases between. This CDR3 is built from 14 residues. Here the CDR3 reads CASSLYFPRGGYTF. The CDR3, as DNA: TGTGCCAGCAGTTTATATTTCCCTAGGGGCGGCTACACCTTC.

The CDR3 region is CASSAGQGAWINYGYTF. In DNA form, the CDR3 reads TGTGCCAGCAGCGCCGGACAGGGGGCGTGGATTAACTATGGCTACACCTTC. V is TRBV5-6 and J is TRBJ1-2; 11 nucleotides match TRBD1. CDR3 length: 17 amino acids. Germline CDR1 reads SGHDT; CDR2 reads YYEEEE. Trimming at V came to 4 bases and at J to 1 base, leaving 9 bases not matched to a gene.

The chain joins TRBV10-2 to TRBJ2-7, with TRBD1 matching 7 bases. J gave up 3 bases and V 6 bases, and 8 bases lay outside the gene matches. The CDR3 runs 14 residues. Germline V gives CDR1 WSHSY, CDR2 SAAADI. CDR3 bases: TGCGCCAGCAGCCCTCAGGGGGACAGCTACGAGCAGTACTTC. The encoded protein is CASSPQGDSYEQYF.

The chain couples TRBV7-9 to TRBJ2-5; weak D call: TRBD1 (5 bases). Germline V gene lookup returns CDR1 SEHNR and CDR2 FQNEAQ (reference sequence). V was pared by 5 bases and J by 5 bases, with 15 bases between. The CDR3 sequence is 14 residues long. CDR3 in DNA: TGTGCCAGCAGCCCCGAATTGGACATGGAGACCCAGTACTTC. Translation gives CASSPELDMETQYF.

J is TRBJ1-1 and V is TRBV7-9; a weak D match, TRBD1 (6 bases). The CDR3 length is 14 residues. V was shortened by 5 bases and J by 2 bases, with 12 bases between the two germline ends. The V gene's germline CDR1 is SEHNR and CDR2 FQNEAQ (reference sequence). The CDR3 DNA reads TGTGCCAGCAGCAACGGGGGCGCTAACACTGAAGCTTTCTTT. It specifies CASSNGGANTEAFF.

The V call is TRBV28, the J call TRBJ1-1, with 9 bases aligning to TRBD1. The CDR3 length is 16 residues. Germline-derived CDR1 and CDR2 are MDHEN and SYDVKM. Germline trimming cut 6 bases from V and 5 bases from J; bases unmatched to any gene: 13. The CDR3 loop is CASRDRDRAYRTEAFF. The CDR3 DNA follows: TGTGCCAGCAGGGATCGGGACAGGGCTTACCGAACTGAAGCTTTCTTT.